This T cell receptor (beta chain) was profiled in a study of T-cell reconstitution after alpha-beta-depleted transplantation in children. Many counts were recorded for this clonotype. Construction of the TCRbeta library involved unique molecular identifiers. Via MiXCR, TCRdb re-called the PCR reads, giving one row per CDR3 protein. Of approximately 420,000 distinct CDR3 sequences listed, under 13% are singletons. Per germline, CDR1 MGHRA and CDR2 YSYEKL. The trim removed 5 bases at V and 2 bases at J, leaving 4 bases unmatched. The CDR3 loop spans 15 amino acids. This clonotype originated in a human donor who donated a stem cell graft to a child with acute myeloid leukemia. Here the sequenced sample was PBMCs from the stem cell graft donor, taken from the stem cell graft. V is TRBV4-1 and J is TRBJ2-2, with 8 positions matching TRBD1. CDR3: CASSKTGANTGELFF. The CDR3 DNA sequence: TGCGCCAGCAGCAAGACAGGGGCTAACACCGGGGAGCTGTTTTTT.